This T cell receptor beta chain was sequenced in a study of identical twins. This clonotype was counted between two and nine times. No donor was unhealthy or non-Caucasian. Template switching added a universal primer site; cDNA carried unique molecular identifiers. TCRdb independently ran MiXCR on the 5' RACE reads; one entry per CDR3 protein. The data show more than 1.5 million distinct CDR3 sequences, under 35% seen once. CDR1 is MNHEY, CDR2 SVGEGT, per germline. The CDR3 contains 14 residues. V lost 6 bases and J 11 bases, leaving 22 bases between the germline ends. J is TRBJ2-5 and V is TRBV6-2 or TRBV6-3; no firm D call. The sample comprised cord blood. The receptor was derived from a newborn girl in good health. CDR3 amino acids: CASRGLYINNEQYF. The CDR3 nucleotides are TGTGCCAGCAGGGGTCTATACATTAACAATGAGCAGTACTTC.